The clone carrying this TCR beta chain was detected only once. The sample comes from a study of cytomegalovirus exposure and HLA in healthy donors. Data came from immunoSEQ multiplex PCR; TCRdb stores just in-frame clones and leaves some out. The table records 200,000 to 250,000 clones, around 80% of them present only once. CDR3 size: 13 residues. Germline-derived CDR1 and CDR2 are SGDLS and YYNGEE. The V end lost 4 bases, the J end lost 7 bases, and 12 bases lay between the germline ends. This chain uses TRBV9 with TRBJ2-1; no reliable D call. The sequenced material came from PBMCs. This TCR was recovered from a woman under 40 in good health and CMV-seropositive. CDR3 DNA: TGTGCCAGCAGCCTAAGAGGAGCGAATGAGCAGTTCTTC. Translated: CASSLRGANEQFF.